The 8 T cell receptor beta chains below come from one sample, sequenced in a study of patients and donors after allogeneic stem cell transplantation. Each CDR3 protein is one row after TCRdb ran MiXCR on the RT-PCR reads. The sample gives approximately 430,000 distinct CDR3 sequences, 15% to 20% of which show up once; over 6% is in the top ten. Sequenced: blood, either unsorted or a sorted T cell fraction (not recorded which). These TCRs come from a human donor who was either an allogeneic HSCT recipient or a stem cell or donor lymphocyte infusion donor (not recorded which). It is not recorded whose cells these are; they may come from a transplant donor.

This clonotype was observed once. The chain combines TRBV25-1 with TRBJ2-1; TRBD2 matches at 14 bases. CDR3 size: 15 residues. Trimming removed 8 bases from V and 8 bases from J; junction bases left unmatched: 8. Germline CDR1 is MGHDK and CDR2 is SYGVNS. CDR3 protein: CASAPGTSGRHEQFF. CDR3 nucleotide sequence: TGTGCCAGCGCCCCAGGGACTAGCGGGAGACATGAGCAGTTCTTC.

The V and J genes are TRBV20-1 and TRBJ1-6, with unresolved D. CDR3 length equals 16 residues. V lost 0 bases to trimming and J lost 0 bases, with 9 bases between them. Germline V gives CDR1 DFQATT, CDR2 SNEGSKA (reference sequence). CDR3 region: CSARDPRSSYNSPLHF. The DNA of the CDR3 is TGCAGTGCTAGAGATCCACGGAGCTCCTATAATTCACCCCTCCACTTT.

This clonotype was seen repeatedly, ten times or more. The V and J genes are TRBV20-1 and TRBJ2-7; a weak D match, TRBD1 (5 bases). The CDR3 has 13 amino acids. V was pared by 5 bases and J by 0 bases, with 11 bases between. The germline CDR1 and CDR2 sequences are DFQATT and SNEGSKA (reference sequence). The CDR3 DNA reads TGCAGTGCTCTGGACACGAACTCCTACGAGCAGTACTTC. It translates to CSALDTNSYEQYF.

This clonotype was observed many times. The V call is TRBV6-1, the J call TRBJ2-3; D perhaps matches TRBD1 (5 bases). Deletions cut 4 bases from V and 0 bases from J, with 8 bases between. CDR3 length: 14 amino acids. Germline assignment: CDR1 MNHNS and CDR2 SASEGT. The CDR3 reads CASSARTSTDTQYF. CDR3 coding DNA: TGTGCCAGCAGTGCGCGGACAAGCACAGATACGCAGTATTTT.

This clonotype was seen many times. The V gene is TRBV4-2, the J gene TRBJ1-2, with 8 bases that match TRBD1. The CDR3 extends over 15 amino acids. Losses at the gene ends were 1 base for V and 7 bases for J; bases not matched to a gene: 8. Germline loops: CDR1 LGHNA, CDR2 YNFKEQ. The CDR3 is CASSQVDREAGGYTF. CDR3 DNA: TGTGCCAGCAGCCAAGTGGACAGGGAGGCGGGTGGCTACACCTTC.

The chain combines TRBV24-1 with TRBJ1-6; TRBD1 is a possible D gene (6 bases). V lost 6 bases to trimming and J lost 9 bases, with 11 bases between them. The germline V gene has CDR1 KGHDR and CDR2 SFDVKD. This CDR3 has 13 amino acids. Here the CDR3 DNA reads TGTGCCACCAGTCAAAGGGGGTCTTCACCCCTCCACTTT. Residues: CATSQRGSSPLHF.

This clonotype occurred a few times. CDR3 bases: TGCAGTGCTAGTTCGGACCCCACGGCGTGGGGCTACACCTTC. Its translation: CSASSDPTAWGYTF. V usage is TRBV20-1 and J usage is TRBJ1-2, with unresolved D. The germline V gene encodes CDR1 DFQATT and CDR2 SNEGSKA (reference sequence). CDR3 size: 14 residues. V lost 3 bases, J lost 8 bases, and 19 bases lay in between.

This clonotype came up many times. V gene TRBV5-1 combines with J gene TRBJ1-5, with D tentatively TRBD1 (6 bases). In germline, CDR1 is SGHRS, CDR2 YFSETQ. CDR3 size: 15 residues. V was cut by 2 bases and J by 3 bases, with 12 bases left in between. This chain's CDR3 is CASSFEAGANQPQHF. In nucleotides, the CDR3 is TGCGCCAGCAGCTTCGAGGCAGGGGCCAATCAGCCCCAGCATTTT.